This T cell receptor (beta chain) was obtained from a study of blood T cell repertoires in COVID-19. Study information: PBMCs, B-cell-depleted T cells, or T cells provided the cDNA or gDNA that made up the material.

The germline gives CDR1 MNHNY, CDR2 SVGAGI (reference sequence). The ends were cut back, 4 bases at V and 5 bases at J, with 2 bases in the middle. CDR3 size: 11 residues. The method was immunoSEQ multiplex PCR; TCRdb's version includes in-frame clones alone and lacks a portion of them. The data show about 250,000 clones, about 80% seen once. This sequence joins TRBV6-6 and TRBJ2-2; D is unclear. The origin of this receptor is a man older than 75 with acute or convalescent COVID-19. Sequencing was performed on peripheral blood. CDR3 loop: CASSSTGELFF. The CDR3 DNA reads TGTGCCAGCAGTTCTACCGGGGAGCTGTTTTTT.